This T cell receptor (beta chain) was identified in a study of T cell responses to AZD1222 COVID-19 vaccine. Overall study: Pooled in the analysis were second doses at about 4 or about 12 weeks.

Profiling relied on immunoSEQ multiplex PCR, and the TCRdb table lists in-frame clones only, not all of them. The profile shows approximately 180,000 clones, approximately 86% of them singletons. Points from the study as a whole: Donors, mostly white British, included more females; clonal diversity was possibly underestimated. Receipt of two AZD1222 doses was followed by a rise in Spike-specific TCR breadth and depth. Spike-wide vaccine-associated CD4 TCRs dominated at 160-218 and 743-854.

The CDR3 is made up of 18 amino acids. Germline lookup yields CDR1 MDHEN and CDR2 SYDVKM. Between the trimmed V and J ends, which lost 3 bases and 0 bases, there was a span of 18 bases. This clone was observed a single time. Antigen specificity is unknown. This clonotype was obtained from an adult in good health. Sequenced material: peripheral blood, taken on day 0 of AZD1222 vaccination. This rearrangement joins TRBV28 to TRBJ2-1, with D possibly matching TRBD2 (6 bases). The CDR3: CASSFAGGLADSYNEQFF. CDR3 sequence (DNA): TGTGCCAGCAGTTTCGCTGGGGGATTAGCGGACTCCTACAATGAGCAGTTCTTC. The variable domain in full, completed from reference TRBV28 and TRBJ2-1, reads DVKVTQSSRYLVKRTGEKVFLECVQDMDHENMFWYRQDPGLGLRLIYFSYDVKMKEKGDIPEGYSVSREKKERFSLILESASTNQTSMYLCASSFAGGLADSYNEQFFGPGTRLTVL.